These 28 T cell receptor beta chains share one sample of origin, sequenced in a study of blood T cell repertoires in COVID-19. The repertoire was sequenced with immunoSEQ multiplex PCR; TCRdb's copy has only in-frame clones and lacks some. This table has under 250,000 clones, roughly 85% appearing once. The specimen sequenced was PBMCs or T cells enriched from blood (not recorded which). These receptors were collected from a man between 25 and 39 years old who had recovered from COVID-19.

This clone appeared once. This sequence joins TRBV28 and TRBJ2-7, with 9 bases that match TRBD1. The V segment lost 4 bases and the J segment 5 bases; nucleotides outside the gene matches: 9. The CDR3 consists of 15 residues. Germline-derived CDR1 and CDR2 are MDHEN and SYDVKM. The CDR3 coding sequence is TGTGCCAGCAGTTCTGGGGACAGGGCGAAGAACGAGCAGTACTTC. This gives the protein CASSSGDRAKNEQYF.

V gene TRBV19 combines with J gene TRBJ1-2; possible D gene TRBD1, 6 bases. Germline CDR1 and CDR2: LNHDA and SQIVND (reference sequence). The CDR3 spans 14 residues. Trimming cost V 7 bases and J 4 bases, with 16 bases left between them. CDR3 region: CASNSGTPVYGYTF. The CDR3 DNA reads TGTGCCAGTAACTCCGGGACACCCGTCTATGGCTACACCTTC.

For this clone: At one end the junction does not follow the germline gene, possibly because of a read error. This chain connects TRBV7-9 to TRBJ2-7, with D possibly being TRBD1 (6 bases). CDR1 is SEHNR, CDR2 FQNEAQ, per germline (reference sequence). This CDR3 has 12 amino acids. For the CDR3, the DNA is TGTGCCAGCAGTTTCGTCCACCGGGACATTCTCTTC. Translating gives CASSFVHRDILF.

The rearrangement links TRBV12-1 to TRBJ2-1; the table's D call of TRBD2 was not tested on the DNA. TRBV12-1 is classified as a pseudogene. This CDR3 spans 16 amino acids. This chain's CDR3 is CASSPDDSNSYNEQFF. The DNA of the CDR3 is TGTGCCAGCAGCCCGGATGACTCGAACTCCTACAATGAGCAGTTCTTC.

This clone has a single count. The CDR3: CASQGDLSSYEQYF. The CDR3 coding sequence is TGTGCCAGCCAGGGGGACCTTAGCTCCTACGAGCAGTACTTC. The genes are TRBV18 and TRBJ2-7; 7 bases fit TRBD1. Losses at the gene ends were 8 bases for V and 0 bases for J; bases not matched to a gene: 7. CDR3 length: 14 amino acids. CDR1 and CDR2 (germline): KGHSH, LQKENI.

This clone is a singleton in its sample. The chain links TRBV7-9 to TRBJ2-1; 10 bases fit TRBD2. Germline CDR1 reads SEHNR; CDR2 reads FQNEAQ (reference sequence). The CDR3 sequence is 17 residues long. The J segment lost 3 bases and the V segment lost 1 base, leaving 6 bases of the junction unmatched. The CDR3 here is CASSLGISGGSYNEQFF. The CDR3 coding sequence is TGTGCCAGCAGCTTAGGCATTAGCGGGGGGAGCTACAATGAGCAGTTCTTC. The full variable domain, completed using reference TRBV7-9 and TRBJ2-1, is DTGVSQNPRHKITKRGQNVTFRCDPISEHNRLYWYRQTLGQGPEFLTYFQNEAQLEKSRLLSDRFSAERPKGSFSTLEIQRTEQGDSAMYLCASSLGISGGSYNEQFFGPGTRLTVL.

The V gene is TRBV7-6, the J gene TRBJ2-7; 9 bases are a match to TRBD2. V shed 6 bases, J shed 2 bases, and the junction held 8 bases outside the gene matches. Germline CDR1 and CDR2: SGHVS and FNYEAQ. The CDR3 contains 15 residues. The DNA for the CDR3 is TGTGCCAGCAGTCTTATAGCGGGGGCCCCCTACGAGCAGTACTTC. This encodes CASSLIAGAPYEQYF.

This clone was observed a handful of times. This chain uses TRBV15 with TRBJ1-4; D not certain. The germline V and J ends were trimmed by 3 bases and 11 bases, with 16 bases remaining between them. CDR3 size: 14 residues. Looked up from germline, CDR1 is LNHNV and CDR2 is YYDKDF (reference sequence). The CDR3 DNA reads TGTGCCACCAGCAGTTGGCGGGCCCTAGCGAAACTGTTTTTT. Its protein product is CATSSWRALAKLFF.

The chain recombines TRBV30 with TRBJ1-5, with 9 bases matching TRBD1. The germline gives CDR1 GTSNPN, CDR2 SVGIG (reference sequence). Trimming cost V 5 bases and J 9 bases; bases outside gene matches: 8. The CDR3 runs 13 residues. The CDR3 sequence: CAWATGGTRPQHF. CDR3 coding DNA: TGTGCCTGGGCGACAGGGGGGACGCGGCCCCAGCATTTT.

This clone was counted a few times. The junction departs from germline at one end; a sequencing error may be responsible. The chain employs TRBV7-7 and TRBJ2-1; D perhaps matches TRBD1 (6 bases). The CDR3 extends over 15 amino acids. Germline CDR1 and CDR2: SSHAT and FNYEAQ (reference sequence). CDR3 amino acids: CASSLAGASNNEQFF. The DNA of the CDR3 is TGTGCTAGCAGCTTAGCAGGGGCAAGCAACAATGAGCAGTTCTTC.

The CDR3 reads CASSLGPEPSYEQYF. CDR3 in DNA: TGTGCCAGCAGCTTAGGGCCAGAACCGTCCTACGAGCAGTACTTC. The V call is TRBV7-2, the J call TRBJ2-7; D call uncertain. CDR1 SGHTA and CDR2 FQGNSA come from the germline V gene. The CDR3 is made up of 15 amino acids. V was trimmed by 1 base and J by 1 base, leaving 11 bases between them. The full variable domain, rest sourced from reference TRBV7-2 and TRBJ2-7, is GAGVSQSPSNKVTEKGKDVELRCDPISGHTALYWYRQSLGQGLEFLIYFQGNSAPDKSGLPSDRFSAERTGGSVSTLTIQRTQQEDSAVYLCASSLGPEPSYEQYFGPGTRLTVT.

The V gene is TRBV5-4, the J gene TRBJ1-4, with D possibly TRBD1 on 5 matching bases. Looked up from germline, CDR1 is SGHNT and CDR2 is YYREEE (reference sequence). There are 16 residues in the CDR3. V shed 3 bases and J shed 0 bases, with 12 bases lying between them. The CDR3 here is CASSSDSSATNEKLFF. CDR3 coding DNA: TGTGCCAGCAGCTCCGACAGCAGCGCAACTAATGAAAAACTGTTTTTT.

The rearrangement links TRBV4-2 to TRBJ2-7; TRBD2 matches 7 bases. Losses at the gene ends were 0 bases for V and 0 bases for J; bases not matched to a gene: 5. Germline V gene lookup returns CDR1 LGHNA and CDR2 YNFKEQ. The CDR3 spans 16 residues. CDR3 amino acids: CASSQDRTSVSYEQYF. The DNA of the CDR3 is TGTGCCAGCAGCCAAGATCGAACTAGCGTCTCCTACGAGCAGTACTTC.

This clone was observed a few times. The chain joins TRBV5-1 to TRBJ1-5; D may be TRBD1 (5 bases). Trimming stripped 0 bases from V and 8 bases from J, with 9 bases between. The CDR3 runs 13 residues. Germline values: CDR1 SGHRS, CDR2 YFSETQ. The CDR3 sequence is CASSLGGREPQHF. DNA for the CDR3: TGCGCCAGCAGCTTGGGGGGCCGGGAGCCCCAGCATTTT.

In its sample, this clone was seen once. The rearrangement uses TRBV6-2 or TRBV6-3 and TRBJ2-1; TRBD2 agrees at 14 bases. The CDR3 has 18 amino acids. V gave up 5 bases and J gave up 0 bases; unmatched junction bases: 6. The germline V gene has CDR1 MNHEY and CDR2 SVGEGT. The CDR3 coding sequence is TGTGCCAGCAGTGAGGGACTAGCGGGGGAAAGCTCCTACAATGAGCAGTTCTTC. Translating it yields CASSEGLAGESSYNEQFF.

V usage is TRBV4-2 and J usage is TRBJ2-3, with TRBD2 identical over 7 bases. CDR1 and CDR2 from the germline V gene are LGHNA and YNFKEQ. After removal of 0 bases from V and 5 bases from J, the junction contained 8 bases not matched to a gene. This CDR3 comprises 16 residues. In DNA form, the CDR3 reads TGTGCCAGCAGCCAAGATGGCGCGGGAGAGGTAGATACGCAGTATTTT. Protein: CASSQDGAGEVDTQYF.

Only one count was recorded for this clone. The V gene is TRBV7-2, the J gene TRBJ2-7; 8 nucleotides align to TRBD1. Trimming removed 7 bases from V and 1 base from J; junction bases left unmatched: 6. Germline V gene data show CDR1 as SGHTA and CDR2 as FQGNSA. The CDR3 contains 14 residues. The CDR3: CASKQGGESYEQYF. Written as DNA, the CDR3 is TGTGCCAGCAAACAGGGGGGTGAGTCCTACGAGCAGTACTTC.

On this clone: Distinct nucleotide sequences in the sample also encode this CDR3. The chain joins TRBV7-4 to TRBJ1-5; D is perhaps TRBD1 (6 bases). CDR1 SGHVT and CDR2 SQSDAQ come from the germline V gene. V lost 10 bases and J lost 1, with 23 bases in between. The CDR3 runs to 17 residues. CDR3 DNA: TGTGCCACCCGCGCCGGATACGGGGGGGGCAGCAATCAGCCCCAGCATTTT. Its protein is CATRAGYGGGSNQPQHF.

The chain carries TRBV9 and TRBJ1-3; maybe TRBD1 (6 bases). The CDR3 runs to 14 residues. Germline-derived CDR1 and CDR2 are SGDLS and YYNGEE. V shed 3 bases and J shed 6 bases, with 13 bases lying between them. In nucleotides, the CDR3 is TGTGCCAGCAGCGCAGAAACAGGGATAAACACCATATATTTT. Its protein product is CASSAETGINTIYF.

This rearrangement joins TRBV7-2 to TRBJ2-4, with 9 bases fitting TRBD2. Unmatched junction bases numbered 12, after V lost 5 bases and J lost 13 bases. This CDR3 spans 14 amino acids. Per germline, CDR1 SGHTA and CDR2 FQGNSA. As DNA, the CDR3 is TGTGCCAGCAGCCCTAGCGGGACCAAAGAAGGACAGTACTTC. Protein sequence: CASSPSGTKEGQYF. Variable domain in full (rest from reference TRBV7-2 and TRBJ2-4): GAGVSQSPSNKVTEKGKDVELRCDPISGHTALYWYRQSLGQGLEFLIYFQGNSAPDKSGLPSDRFSAERTGGSVSTLTIQRTQQEDSAVYLCASSPSGTKEGQYFGAGTRLSVL.

A single count supports this clone. The V gene is TRBV10-3, the J gene TRBJ2-1, with D perhaps TRBD2 (5 bases). The CDR3 contains 15 residues. Germline V gene lookup returns CDR1 ENHRY and CDR2 SYGVKD. The V end lost 11 bases, the J end lost 7 bases, and 24 bases lay between the germline ends. The CDR3 region has the DNA TGTGCCGTATCAGTGAGTCTAGGGCTAGCTAATGAGCAGTTCTTC. Its protein is CAVSVSLGLANEQFF.

J is TRBJ2-7 and V is TRBV12-3 or TRBV12-4; 7 bases agree with TRBD1. The CDR3 totals 13 residues. The V gene end was trimmed by 2 bases and the J gene end by 3 bases; junction bases not matched to a gene: 1. The CDR3 bases are TGTGCCAGCAGTTTACGGACAGGCTACGAGCAGTACTTC. Translated, it gives CASSLRTGYEQYF.

J is TRBJ1-1 and V is TRBV12-2. TRBV12-2 is a pseudogene locus. The CDR3 is 14 amino acids. This CDR3 is CASRLGHGSTEAFF. In nucleotides, the CDR3 is TGTGCAAGTCGCCTAGGACACGGGAGCACTGAAGCTTTCTTT.

In this sample, this clone turned up once. This chain connects TRBV7-2 to TRBJ1-6; D is ambiguous. With 1 base removed from V and 11 bases from J, the gap between germline ends came to 9 bases. Germline CDR1 is SGHTA and CDR2 is FQGNSA. The CDR3 length is 13 residues. The CDR3 loop reads CASSLVVVPPLHF. For the CDR3, the DNA is TGTGCCAGCAGCTTAGTAGTGGTGCCACCCCTCCACTTT.

The count of this clone is one. V is TRBV10-1 and J is TRBJ2-1, with a weak D call TRBD2 (6 bases). Trimming removed 4 bases from V and 8 bases from J, with 21 bases in between. CDR1 is WNHNN, CDR2 SYGVQD, per germline (reference sequence). This CDR3 contains 16 residues. The CDR3 DNA reads TGCGCCAGCAGTGGTTCCGGGACTGGCTTTTGGGATGAGCAGTTCTTC. This sequence encodes CASSGSGTGFWDEQFF.

With respect to this clone: The junction shows a germline mismatch at one end, possibly a read error. The rearrangement uses TRBV20-1 and TRBJ2-5, with no clear D. Looked up from germline, CDR1 is DFQATT and CDR2 is SNEGSKA (reference sequence). This CDR3 region has 10 residues. The CDR3 spells CSARAETQYF. The CDR3 DNA sequence: TGCAGTGCAAGAGCGGAGACCCAGTACTTC.

The CDR3: CATSDLGQGPGELFF. In nucleotides, the CDR3 is TGTGCCACCAGTGATTTAGGCCAGGGGCCCGGGGAGCTGTTTTTT. V is TRBV24-1 and J is TRBJ2-2, with D perhaps TRBD1 (6 bases). Germline lookup yields CDR1 KGHDR and CDR2 SFDVKD. This CDR3 comprises 15 residues. The ends were cut back, 1 base at V and 6 bases at J, with 11 bases in the middle.

The J gene is TRBJ1-1, the V gene TRBV5-6; weak D call: TRBD1 (6 bases). The CDR3 is 16 residues long. V was clipped by 4 bases and J by 0 bases, with 16 bases between them. Per germline, CDR1 SGHDT and CDR2 YYEEEE. The CDR3, as DNA: TGTGCCAGCAGCCGCGGACAGATAAGCATGAACACTGAAGCTTTCTTT. The encoded protein is CASSRGQISMNTEAFF.